These 27 T cell receptor beta chains came from one sample sequenced in a study of blood T cell repertoires in COVID-19. TCRdb's copy holds only in-frame clones and misses some; the assay was immunoSEQ multiplex PCR. The table includes a few hundred thousand clones, over 70% detected once. What was sequenced was peripheral blood. The receptors stem from a woman aged 45-65 years with acute or convalescent COVID-19.

The genes are TRBV7-2 and TRBJ1-1; 10 bases match TRBD1. This CDR3 region has 16 residues. Germline V gene sequence: CDR1 SGHTA, CDR2 FQGNSA. Trimming at V came to 5 bases and at J to 5 bases, leaving 11 bases not matched to a gene. CDR3 nucleotides: TGTGCCAGCAGCGTTACCGGGACAGGGGTGGGGACTGAAGCTTTCTTT. As protein: CASSVTGTGVGTEAFF.

The rearrangement uses TRBV27 and TRBJ1-2, with D perhaps TRBD1 (5 bases). Trimming pared 3 bases from V and 1 base from J, leaving 6 bases between. Per the germline V gene, CDR1 is MNHEY and CDR2 is SMNVEV (reference sequence). This CDR3 comprises 13 residues. For the CDR3, the DNA is TGTGCCAGCAGTTTGGGACTTAACTATGGCTACACCTTC. Protein product: CASSLGLNYGYTF.

As to this clone: One end of the junction does not line up with germline, which may come from a read error. The rearrangement links TRBV2 to TRBJ1-2; D gene ambiguous. Germline V gene sequence: CDR1 SNHLY, CDR2 FYNNEI. This CDR3 spans 12 amino acids. CDR3 DNA sequence: TGTGCCAGCATAGAAGATTCGGGGAGATCGCAATTC. Residues: CASIEDSGRSQF.

About this clone itself: Other DNA sequences in this sample translate to the same CDR3. The chain has TRBV5-1 and TRBJ1-2; no definite D call. CDR1 SGHRS and CDR2 YFSETQ come from the germline V gene. Trimming left V 0 bases short and J 4 bases short, with 4 bases between. There are 12 residues in the CDR3. Here the CDR3 DNA reads TGCGCCAGCAGCTTGGCGGGCTATGGCTACACCTTC. This sequence encodes CASSLAGYGYTF.

The CDR3 DNA sequence: TGTGCCAGCAGCCTCGGACAGGGTTCCCACAATGAGCAGTTCTTC. This translates into CASSLGQGSHNEQFF. The chain joins TRBV9 to TRBJ2-1, with 8 bases lining up with TRBD1. The CDR3 has 15 residues. In germline, CDR1 is SGDLS, CDR2 YYNGEE. The ends lost 4 bases at V and 5 bases at J; junction bases unmatched: 8.

The chain joins TRBV5-1 to TRBJ2-7; weak D call: TRBD2 (6 bases). Germline V lookup: CDR1 SGHRS, CDR2 YFSETQ. Trimming stripped 6 bases from V and 6 bases from J, with 19 bases between. This CDR3 has 14 residues. CDR3 residues: CASTPTGGMGEQYF. The CDR3 DNA reads as TGCGCCAGCACCCCCACCGGGGGAATGGGCGAGCAGTACTTC.

The chain couples TRBV5-1 to TRBJ2-2; no definite D call. Germline-derived CDR1 and CDR2 are SGHRS and YFSETQ. V was cut by 4 bases and J by 9 bases, with 7 bases left in between. The CDR3 runs 11 residues. Here the CDR3 DNA reads TGCGCCAGCAGCCGGAGTTGGGAGCTGTTTTTT. Encoded protein: CASSRSWELFF. Supplemented by reference TRBV5-1 and TRBJ2-2, the full variable domain reads KAGVTQTPRYLIKTRGQQVTLSCSPISGHRSVSWYQQTPGQGLQFLFEYFSETQRNKGNFPGRFSGRQFSNSRSEMNVSTLELGDSALYLCASSRSWELFFGEGSRLTVL.

The chain couples TRBV11-2 to TRBJ2-5; 10 bases agree with TRBD2. Germline V lookup: CDR1 SGHAT, CDR2 FQNNGV. The ends lost 1 base at V and 5 bases at J; junction bases unmatched: 10. The CDR3 is 17 residues long. CDR3 DNA sequence: TGTGCCAGCAGCTTAGGGGCTAGCGGGAGTATGGCGGAGACCCAGTACTTC. It yields the protein CASSLGASGSMAETQYF.

The chain links TRBV13 to TRBJ1-3; maybe TRBD1 (5 bases). Germline assignment: CDR1 PRHDT and CDR2 FYEKMQ (reference sequence). The CDR3 consists of 16 residues. V lost 5 bases and J lost 3, with 17 bases in between. The CDR3 DNA reads as TGTGCCAGCAGCCCCCGGGGAGGGGCCGGTGGAAACACCATATATTTT. Its protein product is CASSPRGGAGGNTIYF.

This clone is judged medium-sized. The chain has TRBV7-7 and TRBJ1-6; the match to TRBD1 covers 9 bases. The V gene's germline CDR1 is SSHAT and CDR2 FNYEAQ (reference sequence). The CDR3 is 15 amino acids. V shed 2 bases, J shed 9 bases, and the junction held 5 bases outside the gene matches. CDR3 coding DNA: TGTGCCAGCAGCTTATCCGGGACAGGGTTTTCACCCCTCCACTTT. This encodes CASSLSGTGFSPLHF. Using reference TRBV7-7 and TRBJ1-6 for the parts outside the CDR3, the full variable domain is GAGVSQSPRYKVTKRGQDVTLRCDPISSHATLYWYQQALGQGPEFLTYFNYEAQPDKSGLPSDRFSAERPEGSISTLTIQRTEQRDSAMYRCASSLSGTGFSPLHFGNGTRLTVT.

This chain links TRBV6-2 or TRBV6-3 with TRBJ2-1; 13 bases map to TRBD2. Losses at the gene ends were 5 bases for V and 3 bases for J; bases not matched to a gene: 4. This CDR3 has 16 residues. The germline gives CDR1 MNHEY, CDR2 SVGEGT. Written as DNA, the CDR3 is TGTGCCAGCAGTGGGGGACTAGCGGGACTCTACAATGAGCAGTTCTTC. Translation: CASSGGLAGLYNEQFF.

V usage is TRBV5-1 and J usage is TRBJ2-5, with D possibly matching TRBD1 (6 bases). V lost 2 bases to trimming and J lost 5 bases, with 16 bases between them. CDR3 size: 15 residues. CDR1 is SGHRS and CDR2 is YFSETQ in the germline V gene. The DNA of the CDR3 is TGCGCCAGCAGCTTACAGGGAGTCGATGGGGAGACCCAGTACTTC. Its translation: CASSLQGVDGETQYF.

The chain employs TRBV7-8 and TRBJ1-6; TRBD1 aligns across 7 bases. The germline CDR1 and CDR2 sequences are SGHVS and FQNEAQ. This CDR3 contains 15 residues. After removal of 0 bases from V and 7 bases from J, the junction contained 3 bases not matched to a gene. The CDR3 nucleotides are TGTGCCAGCAGCTTAGCGCGACAGGGAAATTCACCCCTCCACTTT. Its translation: CASSLARQGNSPLHF.

The rearrangement joins TRBV4-2 to TRBJ1-3; 8 bases align to TRBD1. Germline CDR1 and CDR2: LGHNA and YNFKEQ. This CDR3 region has 16 residues. The ends lost 1 base at V and 4 bases at J; junction bases unmatched: 6. DNA for the CDR3: TGTGCCAGCAGCCAAGTCTTCGACAGGGGCGGAAACACCATATATTTT. This sequence encodes CASSQVFDRGGNTIYF.

This clone was seen at least ten times. The chain's CDR3 is CASGLDARGGELFF. The CDR3 region has the DNA TGTGCTAGTGGTTTGGACGCTCGGGGCGGGGAGCTGTTTTTT. This sequence joins TRBV12-5 and TRBJ2-2; weak D call: TRBD2 (5 bases). This CDR3 is 14 amino acids long. V was pared by 1 base and J by 7 bases, with 10 bases between. Germline CDR1 reads LGHNT; CDR2 reads FRNRAP.

J is TRBJ2-1 and V is TRBV14; TRBD2 agrees at 14 bases. J gave up 1 base and V 3 bases, and 5 bases lay outside the gene matches. The CDR3 sequence is 18 residues long. Germline V lookup: CDR1 SGHDN, CDR2 FVKESK. CDR3 in amino acids: CASSHGTSGRVSYNEQFF. The CDR3 DNA reads as TGTGCCAGCAGCCACGGGACTAGCGGGAGAGTATCCTACAATGAGCAGTTCTTC.

DNA of the CDR3: TGTGCCAGCCGCCCAGGGCGGGGTAACACCGGGGAGCTGTTTTTT. It yields the protein CASRPGRGNTGELFF. This chain links TRBV7-2 with TRBJ2-2, with a possible D match to TRBD2 (6 bases). The V end was cut by 8 bases, the J end by 2 bases, with 15 bases between. CDR3 length: 15 residues. CDR1 and CDR2 (germline): SGHTA, FQGNSA. The full variable domain, in which reference TRBV7-2 and TRBJ2-2 provide the parts outside the CDR3, is GAGVSQSPSNKVTEKGKDVELRCDPISGHTALYWYRQSLGQGLEFLIYFQGNSAPDKSGLPSDRFSAERTGGSVSTLTIQRTQQEDSAVYLCASRPGRGNTGELFFGEGSRLTVL.

This chain joins TRBV3-1 (or the pseudogene TRBV3-2) and TRBJ2-7; D perhaps matches TRBD2 (5 bases). The V and J ends lost 1 base and 2 bases respectively, with 9 bases between them. The CDR3 loop spans 14 amino acids. Germline CDR1 and CDR2: LGHDT and YNNKEL (reference sequence). The CDR3, as DNA: TGTGCCAGCAGCCAAGGGAGCGGCCCCTACGAGCAGTACGTC. Translated: CASSQGSGPYEQYV.

This clone has just one count. The sample carries other DNA sequences with the same CDR3. The J gene is TRBJ1-1, the V gene TRBV7-2, with no clear D. V lost 1 base and J 1 base, leaving 4 bases between the germline ends. This CDR3 has 13 amino acids. Germline values: CDR1 SGHTA, CDR2 FQGNSA. CDR3 in amino acids: CASSLVRNTEAFF. The CDR3 coding sequence is TGTGCCAGCAGCTTAGTCCGGAACACTGAAGCTTTCTTT.

The genes are TRBV6-4 and TRBJ2-1; D remains ambiguous. V lost 11 bases to trimming and J lost 4 bases, with 18 bases between them. CDR1 MRHNA and CDR2 SNTAGT come from the germline V gene. This CDR3 comprises 14 residues. The CDR3 coding sequence is TGTGCCCGTCCTGCTCGAGACACGTACAATGAGCAGTTCTTC. Amino acid sequence: CARPARDTYNEQFF.

This chain links TRBV2 with TRBJ1-1, with D possibly being TRBD1 (5 bases). Trimming took 8 bases from V and 5 from J, leaving 18 bases between them. This CDR3 is 14 amino acids long. The germline V gene encodes CDR1 SNHLY and CDR2 FYNNEI. Here the CDR3 reads CASGAGMLETEAFF. The DNA for the CDR3 is TGTGCCAGCGGGGCAGGGATGTTGGAGACTGAAGCTTTCTTT.

The rearrangement links TRBV7-6 to TRBJ2-7; 8 nucleotides agree with TRBD2. J was trimmed by 2 bases and V by 5 bases; bases with no gene match: 11. This CDR3 is 16 amino acids long. Per the germline V gene, CDR1 is SGHVS and CDR2 is FNYEAQ. The CDR3 sequence is CASSPGLLAAPYEQYF. The CDR3 region has the DNA TGTGCCAGCAGCCCAGGATTACTAGCGGCGCCCTACGAGCAGTACTTC.

This clone was seen more than once but under ten times. V is TRBV9 and J is TRBJ1-6, with 9 bases identical to TRBD1. V lost 4 bases, J lost 6 bases, and 2 bases stayed unmatched. The CDR3 contains 14 residues. Germline CDR1 reads SGDLS; CDR2 reads YYNGEE. The CDR3: CASSSGQGNSPLHF. DNA of the CDR3: TGTGCCAGCAGCTCGGGACAGGGTAATTCACCCCTCCACTTT. The entire variable domain, with the rest obtained from reference TRBV9 and TRBJ1-6, is as follows: DSGVTQTPKHLITATGQRVTLRCSPRSGDLSVYWYQQSLDQGLQFLIQYYNGEERAKGNILERFSAQQFPDLHSELNLSSLELGDSALYFCASSSGQGNSPLHFGNGTRLTVT.

V usage is TRBV27 and J usage is TRBJ2-7; D unresolved. The CDR3 is made up of 15 amino acids. The V gene lost 7 bases and the J gene lost 0 bases, with 16 bases spanning the gap. Germline V CDR1 and CDR2: MNHEY, SMNVEV (reference sequence). The CDR3 coding sequence is TGTGCCAGCACTTATCCCAGAAACCTCTCCTACGAGCAGTACTTC. As protein: CASTYPRNLSYEQYF.

The chain joins TRBV3-1 (or the pseudogene TRBV3-2) to TRBJ2-1; D not certain. Trimming pared 4 bases from V and 1 base from J, leaving 11 bases between. The germline V gene has CDR1 LGHDT and CDR2 YNNKEL (reference sequence). The length of the CDR3 is 15 residues. CDR3 in DNA: TGTGCCAGCAGCCCCGGGTGGAGATCCTACAATGAGCAGTTCTTC. Translation: CASSPGWRSYNEQFF.

V is TRBV5-6 and J is TRBJ2-7; D possibly corresponds to TRBD1 (5 bases). V lost 4 bases and J lost 5, with 16 bases in between. Germline CDR1 and CDR2: SGHDT and YYEEEE. This CDR3 is built from 14 residues. CDR3 in DNA: TGTGCCAGCAGCCTTGGGTGGCAGGGCCACGAGCAGTACGTC. As protein: CASSLGWQGHEQYV.

This chain connects TRBV30 to TRBJ1-3; D is unresolved. CDR3 size: 13 residues. Trimming removed 6 bases from V and 0 bases from J, with 9 bases in between. Germline-derived CDR1 and CDR2 are GTSNPN and SVGIG (reference sequence). The CDR3 loop is CACSDYSGNTIYF. The DNA of the CDR3 is TGTGCCTGTTCCGACTACTCTGGAAACACCATATATTTT.